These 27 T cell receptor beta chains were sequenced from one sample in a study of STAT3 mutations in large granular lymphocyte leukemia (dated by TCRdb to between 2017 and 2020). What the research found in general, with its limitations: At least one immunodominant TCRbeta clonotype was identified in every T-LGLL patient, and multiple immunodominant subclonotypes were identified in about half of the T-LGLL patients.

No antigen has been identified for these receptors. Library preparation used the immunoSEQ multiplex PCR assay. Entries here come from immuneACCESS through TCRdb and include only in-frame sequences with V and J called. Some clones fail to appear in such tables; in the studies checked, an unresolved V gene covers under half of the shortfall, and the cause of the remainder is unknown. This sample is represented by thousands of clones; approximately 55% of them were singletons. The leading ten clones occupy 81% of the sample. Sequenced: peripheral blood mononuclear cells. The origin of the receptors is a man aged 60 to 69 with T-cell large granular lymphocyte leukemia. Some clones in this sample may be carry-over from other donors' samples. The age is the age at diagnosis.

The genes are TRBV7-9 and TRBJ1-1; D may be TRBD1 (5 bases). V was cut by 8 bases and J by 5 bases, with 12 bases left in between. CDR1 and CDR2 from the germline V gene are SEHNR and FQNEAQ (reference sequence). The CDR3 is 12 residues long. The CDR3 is CASEEGSTEAFF. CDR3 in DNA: TGTGCCAGCGAAGAGGGGAGTACTGAAGCTTTCTTT.

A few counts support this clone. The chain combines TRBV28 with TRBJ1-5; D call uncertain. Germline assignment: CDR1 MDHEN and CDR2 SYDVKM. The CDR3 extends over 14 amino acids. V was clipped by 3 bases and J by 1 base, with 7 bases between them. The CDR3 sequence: CASSFVDSNQPQHF. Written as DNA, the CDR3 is TGTGCCAGCAGTTTCGTAGACAGCAATCAGCCCCAGCATTTT.

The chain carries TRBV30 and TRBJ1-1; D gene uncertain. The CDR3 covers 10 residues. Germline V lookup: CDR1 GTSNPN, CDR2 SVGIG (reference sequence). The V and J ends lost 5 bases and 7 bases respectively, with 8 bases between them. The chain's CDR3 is CAWGRSEAFF. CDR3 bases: TGTGCCTGGGGGAGGAGTGAAGCTTTCTTT.

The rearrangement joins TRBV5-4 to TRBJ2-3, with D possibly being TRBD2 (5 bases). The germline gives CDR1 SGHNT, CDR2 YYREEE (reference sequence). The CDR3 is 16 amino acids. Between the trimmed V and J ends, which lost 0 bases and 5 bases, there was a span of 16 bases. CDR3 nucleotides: TGTGCCAGCAGCTTGGAGGCGGGTTACGTGAAAGATACGCAGTATTTT. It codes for CASSLEAGYVKDTQYF.

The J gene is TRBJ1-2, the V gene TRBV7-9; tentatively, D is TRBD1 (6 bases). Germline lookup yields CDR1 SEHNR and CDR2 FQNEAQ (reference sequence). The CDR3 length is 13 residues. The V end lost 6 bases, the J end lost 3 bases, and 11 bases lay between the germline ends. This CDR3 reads CASRSAGDYGYTF. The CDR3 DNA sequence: TGTGCCAGCAGATCGGCAGGGGACTATGGCTACACCTTC.

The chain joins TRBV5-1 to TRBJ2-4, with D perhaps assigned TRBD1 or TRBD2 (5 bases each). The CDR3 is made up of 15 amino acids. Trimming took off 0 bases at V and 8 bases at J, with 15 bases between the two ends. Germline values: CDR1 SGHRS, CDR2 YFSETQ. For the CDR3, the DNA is TGCGCCAGCAGCTTGGAGGGACGGCCCCGGGACATTCAGTACTTC. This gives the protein CASSLEGRPRDIQYF.

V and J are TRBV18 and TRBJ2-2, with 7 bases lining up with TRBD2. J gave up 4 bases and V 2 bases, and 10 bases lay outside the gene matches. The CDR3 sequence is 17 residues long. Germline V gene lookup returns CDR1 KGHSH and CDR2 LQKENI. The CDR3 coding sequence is TGTGCCAGCTCACCAACTAGCGCCCGGTCGGGCACCGGGGAGCTGTTTTTT. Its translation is CASSPTSARSGTGELFF.

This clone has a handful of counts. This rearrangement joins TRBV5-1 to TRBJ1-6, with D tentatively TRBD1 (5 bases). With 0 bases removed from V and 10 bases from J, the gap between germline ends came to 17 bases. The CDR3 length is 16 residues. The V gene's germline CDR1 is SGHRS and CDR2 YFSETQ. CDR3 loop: CASSLGGDSTISPLHF. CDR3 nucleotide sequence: TGCGCCAGCAGCTTGGGGGGGGACTCAACGATATCACCCCTCCACTTT.

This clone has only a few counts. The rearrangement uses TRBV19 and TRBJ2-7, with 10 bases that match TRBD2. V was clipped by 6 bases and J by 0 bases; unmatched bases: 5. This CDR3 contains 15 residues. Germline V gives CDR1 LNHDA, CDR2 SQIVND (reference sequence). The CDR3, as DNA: TGTGCCAGTAGACACGGGACTAGCGACTCCTACGAGCAGTACGTC. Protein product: CASRHGTSDSYEQYV.

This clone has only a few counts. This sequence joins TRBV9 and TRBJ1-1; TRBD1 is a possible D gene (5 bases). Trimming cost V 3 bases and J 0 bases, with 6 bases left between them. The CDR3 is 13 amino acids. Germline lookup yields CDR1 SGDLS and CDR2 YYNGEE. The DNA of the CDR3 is TGTGCCAGCAGCGCAGGGTTGAACACTGAAGCTTTCTTT. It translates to CASSAGLNTEAFF.

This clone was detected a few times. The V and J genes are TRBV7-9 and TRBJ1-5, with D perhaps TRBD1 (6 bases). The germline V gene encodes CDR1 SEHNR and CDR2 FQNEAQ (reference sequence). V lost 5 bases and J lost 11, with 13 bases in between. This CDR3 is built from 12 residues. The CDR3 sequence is CASSIVGGAQHF. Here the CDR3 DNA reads TGTGCCAGCAGCATAGTAGGGGGGGCCCAGCATTTT.

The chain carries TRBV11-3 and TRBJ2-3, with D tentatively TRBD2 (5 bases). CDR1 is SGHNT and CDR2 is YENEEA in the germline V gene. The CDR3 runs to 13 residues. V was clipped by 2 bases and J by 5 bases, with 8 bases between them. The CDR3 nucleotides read TGTGCCAGCAGCTTATACCGGGGAGATACGCAGTATTTT. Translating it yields CASSLYRGDTQYF.

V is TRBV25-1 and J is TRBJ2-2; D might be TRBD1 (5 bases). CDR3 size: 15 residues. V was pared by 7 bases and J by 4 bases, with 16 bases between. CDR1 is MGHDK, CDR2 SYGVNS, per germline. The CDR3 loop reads CASTDWQGGTGELFF. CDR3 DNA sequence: TGTGCCAGCACTGACTGGCAGGGTGGCACCGGGGAGCTGTTTTTT.

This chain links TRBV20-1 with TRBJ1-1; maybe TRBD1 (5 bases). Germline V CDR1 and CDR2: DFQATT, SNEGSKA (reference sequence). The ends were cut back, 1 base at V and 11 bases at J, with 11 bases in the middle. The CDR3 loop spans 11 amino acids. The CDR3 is CSARGGRGAFF. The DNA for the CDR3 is TGCAGTGCTAGAGGCGGCCGGGGGGCTTTCTTT.

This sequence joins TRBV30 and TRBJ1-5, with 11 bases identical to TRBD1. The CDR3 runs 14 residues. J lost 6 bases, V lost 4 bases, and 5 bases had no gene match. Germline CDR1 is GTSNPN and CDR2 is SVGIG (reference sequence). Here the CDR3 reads CAWTLGTGGQPQHF. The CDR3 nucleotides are TGTGCCTGGACTCTAGGGACAGGGGGTCAGCCCCAGCATTTT.

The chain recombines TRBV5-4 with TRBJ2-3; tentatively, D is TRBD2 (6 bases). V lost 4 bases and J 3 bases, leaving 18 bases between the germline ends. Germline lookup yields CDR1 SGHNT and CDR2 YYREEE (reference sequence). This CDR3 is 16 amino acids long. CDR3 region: CASSPSLAGRTDTQYF. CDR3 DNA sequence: TGTGCCAGCAGCCCATCTTTGGCGGGGCGGACAGATACGCAGTATTTT.

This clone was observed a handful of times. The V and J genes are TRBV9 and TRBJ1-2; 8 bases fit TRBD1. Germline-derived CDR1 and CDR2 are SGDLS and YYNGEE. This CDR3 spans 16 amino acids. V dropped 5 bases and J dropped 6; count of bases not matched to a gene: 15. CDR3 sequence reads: CASSTLGSGGVDGYTF. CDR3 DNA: TGTGCCAGCAGTACCCTGGGATCAGGGGGCGTCGATGGCTACACCTTC.

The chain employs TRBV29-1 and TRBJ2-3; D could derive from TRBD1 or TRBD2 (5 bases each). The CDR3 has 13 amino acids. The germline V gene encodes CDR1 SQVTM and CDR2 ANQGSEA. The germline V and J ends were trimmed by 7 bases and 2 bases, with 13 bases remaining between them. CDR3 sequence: CSGARGITDTQYF. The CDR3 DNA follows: TGCAGCGGAGCGAGGGGTATCACAGATACGCAGTATTTT.

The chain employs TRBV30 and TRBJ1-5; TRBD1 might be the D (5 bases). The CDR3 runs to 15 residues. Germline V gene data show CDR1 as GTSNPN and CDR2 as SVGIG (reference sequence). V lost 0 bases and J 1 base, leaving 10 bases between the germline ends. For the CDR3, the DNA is TGTGCCTGGAGTGTACCGGGGGTAAGCAATCAGCCCCAGCATTTT. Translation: CAWSVPGVSNQPQHF.

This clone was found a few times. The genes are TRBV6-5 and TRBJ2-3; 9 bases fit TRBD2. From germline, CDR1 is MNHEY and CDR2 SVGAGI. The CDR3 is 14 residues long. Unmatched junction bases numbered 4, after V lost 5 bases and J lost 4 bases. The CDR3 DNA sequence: TGTGCCAGCAGTCCCCGACTAGCGGCAGATACGCAGTATTTT. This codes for CASSPRLAADTQYF.

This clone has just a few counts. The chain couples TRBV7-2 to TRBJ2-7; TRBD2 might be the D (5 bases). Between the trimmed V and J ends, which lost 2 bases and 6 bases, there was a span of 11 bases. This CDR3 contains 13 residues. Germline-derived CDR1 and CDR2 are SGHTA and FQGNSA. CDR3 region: CASSLMRLSEQYV. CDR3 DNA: TGTGCCAGCAGCTTAATGCGACTATCCGAGCAGTACGTC.

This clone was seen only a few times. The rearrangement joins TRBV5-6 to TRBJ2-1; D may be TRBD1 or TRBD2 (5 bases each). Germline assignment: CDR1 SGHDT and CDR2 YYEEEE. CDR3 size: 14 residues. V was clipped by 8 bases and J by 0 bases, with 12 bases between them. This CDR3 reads CASEGGGSYNEQFF. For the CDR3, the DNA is TGTGCCAGTGAGGGTGGGGGCTCCTACAATGAGCAGTTCTTC.

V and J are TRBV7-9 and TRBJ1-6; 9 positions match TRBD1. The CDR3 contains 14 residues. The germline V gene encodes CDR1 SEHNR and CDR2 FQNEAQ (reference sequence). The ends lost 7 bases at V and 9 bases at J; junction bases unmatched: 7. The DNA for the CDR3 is TGTGCCAGCACTATGGGACAGGGTGGTTCACCCCTCCACTTT. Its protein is CASTMGQGGSPLHF. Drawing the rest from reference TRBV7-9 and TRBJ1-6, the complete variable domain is DTGVSQNPRHKITKRGQNVTFRCDPISEHNRLYWYRQTLGQGPEFLTYFQNEAQLEKSRLLSDRFSAERPKGSFSTLEIQRTEQGDSAMYLCASTMGQGGSPLHFGNGTRLTVT.

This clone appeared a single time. CDR3 residues: CASSEVGTEKLFF. The CDR3 nucleotides are TGTGCCAGCAGTGAAGTAGGGACTGAAAAACTGTTTTTT. V usage is TRBV25-1 and J usage is TRBJ1-4; D perhaps matches TRBD1 (5 bases). The germline V and J ends were trimmed by 2 bases and 7 bases, with 8 bases remaining between them. In germline, CDR1 is MGHDK, CDR2 SYGVNS. This CDR3 region has 13 residues.

This CDR3 reads CASSPPNSQEETQYF. The CDR3 bases are TGTGCCAGCTCACCGCCCAACAGCCAAGAAGAGACCCAGTACTTC. This chain connects TRBV18 to TRBJ2-5; no clear D. The CDR3 sequence is 15 residues long. Germline V lookup: CDR1 KGHSH, CDR2 LQKENI. V was clipped by 3 bases and J by 3 bases, with 14 bases between them.

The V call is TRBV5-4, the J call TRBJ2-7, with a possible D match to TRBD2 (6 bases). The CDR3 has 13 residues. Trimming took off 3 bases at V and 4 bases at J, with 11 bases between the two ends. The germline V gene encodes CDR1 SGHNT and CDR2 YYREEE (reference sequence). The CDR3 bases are TGTGCCAGCAGCTCCAGACTAGGGTACGAGCAGTACTTC. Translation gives CASSSRLGYEQYF.

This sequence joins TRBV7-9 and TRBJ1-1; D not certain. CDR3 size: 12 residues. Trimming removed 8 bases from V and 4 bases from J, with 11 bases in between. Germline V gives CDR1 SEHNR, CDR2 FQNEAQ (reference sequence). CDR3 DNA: TGTGCCAGCGGTAGGAGTGGCACTGAAGCTTTCTTT. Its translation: CASGRSGTEAFF. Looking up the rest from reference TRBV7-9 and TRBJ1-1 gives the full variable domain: DTGVSQNPRHKITKRGQNVTFRCDPISEHNRLYWYRQTLGQGPEFLTYFQNEAQLEKSRLLSDRFSAERPKGSFSTLEIQRTEQGDSAMYLCASGRSGTEAFFGQGTRLTVV.